Below are 2 T cell receptor beta chains sequenced from a single sample in a study of radiation and T cells in renal cell carcinoma. The treatment denotes: treatment-naive control, cytoreductive nephrectomy. The protocol was immunoSEQ multiplex PCR, while the TCRdb copy is restricted to in-frame clones and leaves out a portion. This sample has 13,000 or so clones, with 57% found just once. The source material was tumor tissue, sampled from a patient whose treatment was nephrectomy without radiotherapy. The receptors originated from a man aged 45 to 65 with renal cell carcinoma.

The table lists this clone with a few counts. The V and J genes are TRBV9 and TRBJ1-3; D is ambiguous. This CDR3 is built from 15 residues. With 1 base removed from V and 0 bases from J, the gap between germline ends came to 8 bases. The germline V gene encodes CDR1 SGDLS and CDR2 YYNGEE. CDR3 in amino acids: CASSVRGVSGNTIYF. CDR3 in DNA: TGTGCCAGCAGCGTACGCGGGGTCTCTGGAAACACCATATATTTT.

The V gene is TRBV15, the J gene TRBJ2-1; D is perhaps TRBD2 (7 bases). Trimming stripped 4 bases from V and 7 bases from J, with 20 bases between. There are 16 residues in the CDR3. CDR1 is LNHNV and CDR2 is YYDKDF in the germline V gene (reference sequence). In DNA, the CDR3 is TGTGCCACCAGCAAACCTCGGGGAGGGGGATTTAATGAGCAGTTCTTC. The encoded protein is CATSKPRGGGFNEQFF.